The 23 T cell receptor beta chains reported below all come from one sample, sequenced in a study of cytomegalovirus exposure and HLA in healthy donors. PCR used 60 Vbeta primers and 13 Jbeta primers. Here immunoSEQ multiplex PCR was the method, and the copy in TCRdb shows in-frame clones only, minus some. The sample contains 140,000 or so clones, about three fifths of which appear only once. Source material: PBMCs. These receptors were obtained from a male donor in good health and CMV-seronegative.

J is TRBJ1-3 and V is TRBV6-1; no firm D call. This CDR3 is built from 13 residues. Germline lookup yields CDR1 MNHNS and CDR2 SASEGT. V dropped 6 bases and J dropped 4 bases, with 10 bases sitting between them. For the CDR3, the DNA is TGTGCCAGCAGATCGACGGGGGGAAACACCATATATTTT. Translation gives CASRSTGGNTIYF.

This chain links TRBV6-6 with TRBJ1-4; the match to TRBD1 covers 10 bases. Germline V gene data show CDR1 as MNHNY and CDR2 as SVGAGI (reference sequence). The CDR3 consists of 15 residues. After removal of 5 bases from V and 4 bases from J, the junction contained 4 bases not matched to a gene. The CDR3 region is CASSPRDRGNEKLFF. The CDR3 DNA sequence: TGTGCCAGCAGTCCTCGGGACAGGGGTAATGAAAAACTGTTTTTT.

This chain links TRBV7-8 with TRBJ2-7; D is possibly TRBD2 (7 bases). CDR1 is SGHVS, CDR2 FQNEAQ, per germline. The ends were cut back, 2 bases at V and 2 bases at J, with 16 bases in the middle. The CDR3 has 16 amino acids. The CDR3 nucleotides are TGTGCCAGCAGCTTACTTTTGCGGGGGCTCACCTACGAGCAGTACTTC. It translates to CASSLLLRGLTYEQYF.

The rearrangement links TRBV14 to TRBJ2-7, with D tentatively TRBD2 (5 bases). Trimming left V 3 bases short and J 0 bases short, with 9 bases between. CDR1 and CDR2 from the germline V gene are SGHDN and FVKESK. CDR3 length equals 14 residues. CDR3 loop: CASSQHGVSYEQYF. The CDR3 nucleotides read TGTGCCAGCAGCCAGCACGGGGTCTCCTACGAGCAGTACTTC.

In its sample, this clone was seen a few times. The rearrangement links TRBV4-3 to TRBJ1-2; TRBD1 agrees at 7 bases. V was clipped by 0 bases and J by 8 bases; unmatched bases: 15. The length of the CDR3 is 17 residues. Germline V gene sequence: CDR1 LGHNA, CDR2 YSLEER. The CDR3 here is CASSQDRVGGAFMGYTF. The CDR3 bases are TGCGCCAGCAGCCAAGATCGGGTAGGGGGCGCCTTTATGGGCTACACCTTC.

This clone was recorded a few times. The rearrangement uses TRBV15 and TRBJ1-6, with a tentative D call TRBD1 (6 bases). CDR3 length: 16 residues. Germline assignment: CDR1 LNHNV and CDR2 YYDKDF (reference sequence). Trimming left V 0 bases short and J 5 bases short, with 11 bases between. Here the CDR3 DNA reads TGTGCCACCAGCAGAGATTTGTACAGGGATAATTCACCCCTCCACTTT. Encoded protein: CATSRDLYRDNSPLHF.

The chain uses TRBV15 and TRBJ2-7, with 8 bases matching TRBD1. The CDR3 covers 15 residues. V was clipped by 3 bases and J by 2 bases; unmatched bases: 6. Germline CDR1 reads LNHNV; CDR2 reads YYDKDF (reference sequence). The CDR3 nucleotides are TGTGCCACCAGCAGCTGGGACAGGATGGCCTACGAGCAGTACTTC. Translated: CATSSWDRMAYEQYF.

The chain employs TRBV7-6 and TRBJ2-2; D call uncertain. This CDR3 comprises 16 residues. V was cut by 2 bases and J by 1 base, with 11 bases left in between. Germline values: CDR1 SGHVS, CDR2 FNYEAQ. CDR3 protein: CASSLFPAENTGELFF. The CDR3 region has the DNA TGTGCCAGCAGCTTATTCCCCGCAGAGAACACCGGGGAGCTGTTTTTT.

The chain couples TRBV5-1 to TRBJ2-2; possible D gene TRBD1, 5 bases. The germline V gene encodes CDR1 SGHRS and CDR2 YFSETQ. CDR3 length: 15 amino acids. The ends were cut back, 0 bases at V and 5 bases at J, with 11 bases in the middle. Here the CDR3 reads CASSLVAGNTGELFF. In nucleotides, the CDR3 is TGCGCCAGCAGCTTGGTTGCAGGGAATACCGGGGAGCTGTTTTTT.

The genes are TRBV19 and TRBJ2-3; 12 nucleotides match TRBD2. The V segment lost 1 base and the J segment 5 bases; nucleotides outside the gene matches: 4. From germline, CDR1 is LNHDA and CDR2 SQIVND (reference sequence). CDR3 length: 16 residues. CDR3 nucleotides: TGTGCCAGTAGTATAGGGACTAGCGGGGCGCAAGATACGCAGTATTTT. This encodes CASSIGTSGAQDTQYF.

This clone has more than one count but fewer than ten. CDR3 sequence reads: CASRETAGEKLFF. The CDR3 DNA sequence: TGTGCCAGCAGGGAGACGGCGGGTGAAAAACTGTTTTTT. The chain has TRBV2 and TRBJ1-4; unclear D gene. CDR1 SNHLY and CDR2 FYNNEI come from the germline V gene. The V end was cut by 6 bases, the J end by 7 bases, with 12 bases between. The CDR3 loop spans 13 amino acids.

This rearrangement joins TRBV28 to TRBJ2-7; tentatively, D is TRBD1 (6 bases). Trimming pared 5 bases from V and 0 bases from J, leaving 11 bases between. The CDR3 has 14 residues. Germline-derived CDR1 and CDR2 are MDHEN and SYDVKM. CDR3 sequence: CASSLAGVSYEQYF. DNA for the CDR3: TGTGCCAGCAGTCTGGCAGGGGTCTCCTACGAGCAGTACTTC.

The chain combines TRBV15 with TRBJ1-4, with D perhaps TRBD1 (5 bases). There are 17 residues in the CDR3. The germline V gene encodes CDR1 LNHNV and CDR2 YYDKDF (reference sequence). V was clipped by 0 bases and J by 7 bases, with 18 bases between them. The CDR3 region is CATSRDLAGKSGEKLFF. Here the CDR3 DNA reads TGTGCCACCAGCAGAGATTTGGCAGGGAAATCGGGTGAAAAACTGTTTTTT.

V is TRBV9 and J is TRBJ1-2; 7 bases are a match to TRBD1. CDR3 size: 16 residues. V lost 1 base and J lost 4; bases outside the gene matches: 10. CDR1 is SGDLS and CDR2 is YYNGEE in the germline V gene. CDR3 loop: CASSVSVSGGGYGYTF. CDR3 nucleotide sequence: TGTGCCAGCAGCGTATCGGTCTCAGGGGGAGGCTATGGCTACACCTTC.

This sequence joins TRBV19 and TRBJ2-3; 9 bases match TRBD2. With V trimmed by 7 bases and J by 2 bases, 22 bases remained unmatched. CDR1 is LNHDA, CDR2 SQIVND, per germline (reference sequence). The CDR3 length is 20 residues. CDR3 region: CASTPLEGRGGPLDTDTQYF. In DNA form, the CDR3 reads TGTGCCAGTACTCCCCTTGAGGGGCGGGGGGGCCCACTGGACACAGATACGCAGTATTTT.

The rearrangement links TRBV28 to TRBJ2-7, with D perhaps matching TRBD1 (6 bases). Trimming stripped 6 bases from V and 5 bases from J, with 14 bases between. The CDR3 sequence is 13 residues long. The germline V gene encodes CDR1 MDHEN and CDR2 SYDVKM. CDR3 residues: CASSRTALHEQYF. The DNA of the CDR3 is TGTGCCAGCAGCCGGACAGCTCTTCACGAGCAGTACTTC.

V is TRBV5-5 and J is TRBJ2-1; D might be TRBD2 (6 bases). CDR1 and CDR2 from the germline V gene are SGHKS and YYEKEE (reference sequence). CDR3 length: 14 residues. Trimming left V 0 bases short and J 5 bases short, with 9 bases between. Here the CDR3 DNA reads TGTGCCAGCAGCTTGGTTGGGAGGCACAATGAGCAGTTCTTC. Encoded protein: CASSLVGRHNEQFF.

J is TRBJ2-2 and V is TRBV19, with 11 bases matching TRBD1. Looked up from germline, CDR1 is LNHDA and CDR2 is SQIVND (reference sequence). V lost 6 bases, J lost 4 bases, and 7 bases stayed unmatched. There are 16 residues in the CDR3. CDR3 DNA sequence: TGTGCCAGTAGAACCCGAGGGACAGGGGGCACCGGGGAGCTGTTTTTT. It yields the protein CASRTRGTGGTGELFF.

The chain carries TRBV7-7 and TRBJ1-3; the D gene is possibly TRBD1 (6 bases). Germline-derived CDR1 and CDR2 are SSHAT and FNYEAQ (reference sequence). The CDR3 length is 16 residues. V shed 5 bases and J shed 2 bases, with 16 bases lying between them. CDR3 sequence (DNA): TGTGCCAGCAGCCCTCACCCCCAGGGGACTGGAAACACCATATATTTT. It encodes CASSPHPQGTGNTIYF.

The rearrangement uses TRBV6-5 and TRBJ1-4; 7 nucleotides line up with TRBD1. The trim removed 5 bases at V and 6 bases at J, leaving 9 bases unmatched. This CDR3 has 15 amino acids. The germline V gene has CDR1 MNHEY and CDR2 SVGAGI. DNA for the CDR3: TGTGCCAGCAGTCGGGATGGAGGGGGCGATGAAAAACTGTTTTTT. It is translated as CASSRDGGGDEKLFF.

The chain recombines TRBV5-4 with TRBJ2-7; 9 bases agree with TRBD1. Germline loops: CDR1 SGHNT, CDR2 YYREEE (reference sequence). Unmatched junction bases numbered 12, after V lost 2 bases and J lost 3 bases. The CDR3 runs 17 residues. The CDR3 here is CASSFLSWETGGYEQYF. The CDR3, as DNA: TGTGCCAGCAGCTTTTTAAGTTGGGAGACAGGGGGCTACGAGCAGTACTTC.

This clone has just a few counts. V usage is TRBV25-1 and J usage is TRBJ2-3, with D possibly TRBD1 on 6 matching bases. V was clipped by 6 bases and J by 0 bases, with 7 bases between them. The CDR3 covers 13 residues. Germline-derived CDR1 and CDR2 are MGHDK and SYGVNS. The CDR3 region is CASRDSSTDTQYF. CDR3 in DNA: TGTGCCAGCAGGGACAGTAGCACAGATACGCAGTATTTT. Looking up the rest from reference TRBV25-1 and TRBJ2-3 gives the full variable domain: EADIYQTPRYLVIGTGKKITLECSQTMGHDKMYWYQQDPGMELHLIHYSYGVNSTEKGDLSSESTVSRIRTEHFPLTLESARPSHTSQYLCASRDSSTDTQYFGPGTRLTVL.

J is TRBJ1-1 and V is TRBV12-5, with TRBD1 matching over 12 bases. From germline, CDR1 is LGHNT and CDR2 FRNRAP. The CDR3 extends over 16 amino acids. Losses at the gene ends were 5 bases for V and 0 bases for J; bases not matched to a gene: 4. The CDR3: CASGPGTGGMNTEAFF. CDR3 DNA: TGTGCTAGTGGTCCAGGGACAGGGGGCATGAACACTGAAGCTTTCTTT.